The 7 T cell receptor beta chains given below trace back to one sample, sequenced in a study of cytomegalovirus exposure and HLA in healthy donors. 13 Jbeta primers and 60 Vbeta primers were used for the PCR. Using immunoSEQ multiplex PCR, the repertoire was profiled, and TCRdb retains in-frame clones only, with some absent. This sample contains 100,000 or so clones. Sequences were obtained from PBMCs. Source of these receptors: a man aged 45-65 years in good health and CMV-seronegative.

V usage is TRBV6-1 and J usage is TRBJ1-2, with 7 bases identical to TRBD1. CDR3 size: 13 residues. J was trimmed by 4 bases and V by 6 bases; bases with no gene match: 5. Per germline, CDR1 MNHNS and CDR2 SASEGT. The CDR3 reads CASSRDSLYGYTF. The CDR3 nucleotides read TGTGCCAGCAGCCGGGACAGCCTCTATGGCTACACCTTC.

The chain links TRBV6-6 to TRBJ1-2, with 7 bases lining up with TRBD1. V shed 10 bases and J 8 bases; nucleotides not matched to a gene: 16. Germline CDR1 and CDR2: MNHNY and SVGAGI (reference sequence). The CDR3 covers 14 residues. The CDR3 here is CATQLPDRVGGYTF. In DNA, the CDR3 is TGTGCCACCCAGTTACCCGACAGGGTAGGCGGCTACACCTTC.

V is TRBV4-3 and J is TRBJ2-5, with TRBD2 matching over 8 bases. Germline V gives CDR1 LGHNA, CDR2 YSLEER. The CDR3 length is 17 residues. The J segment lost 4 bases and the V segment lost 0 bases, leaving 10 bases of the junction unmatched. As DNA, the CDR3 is TGCGCCAGCAGCCAAGATGGTCGCGGGGGGCCTGGAGAGACCCAGTACTTC. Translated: CASSQDGRGGPGETQYF.

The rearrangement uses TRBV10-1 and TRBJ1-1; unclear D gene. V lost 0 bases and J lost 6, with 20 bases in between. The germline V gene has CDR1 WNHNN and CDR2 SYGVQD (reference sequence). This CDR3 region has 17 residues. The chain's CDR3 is CASSESGGSGLAAEAFF. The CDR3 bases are TGCGCCAGCAGTGAGTCCGGAGGGAGTGGATTGGCGGCTGAAGCTTTCTTT.

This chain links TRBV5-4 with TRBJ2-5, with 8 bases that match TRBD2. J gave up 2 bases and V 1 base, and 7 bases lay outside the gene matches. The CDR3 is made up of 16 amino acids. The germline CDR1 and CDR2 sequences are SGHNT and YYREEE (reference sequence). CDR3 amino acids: CASSLTTSATQETQYF. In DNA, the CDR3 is TGTGCCAGCAGCTTGACGACTAGCGCTACTCAAGAGACCCAGTACTTC.

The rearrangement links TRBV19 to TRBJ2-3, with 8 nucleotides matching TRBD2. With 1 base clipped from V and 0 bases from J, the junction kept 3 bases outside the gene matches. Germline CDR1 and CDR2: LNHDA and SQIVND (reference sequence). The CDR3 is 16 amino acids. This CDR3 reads CASSIVTSGSTDTQYF. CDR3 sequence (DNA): TGTGCCAGTAGTATAGTAACTAGCGGAAGCACAGATACGCAGTATTTT.

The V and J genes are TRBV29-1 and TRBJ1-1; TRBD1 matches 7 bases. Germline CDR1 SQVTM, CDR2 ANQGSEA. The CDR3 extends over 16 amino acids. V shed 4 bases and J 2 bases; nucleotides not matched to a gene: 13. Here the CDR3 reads CSVGKLGDRVNTEAFF. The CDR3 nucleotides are TGCAGCGTTGGAAAATTGGGGGACAGAGTAAACACTGAAGCTTTCTTT.